The clone carrying this T cell receptor beta chain was seen many times. Its antigen is as yet unknown. The data stem from a study of neurological immune-mediated disorders. Study-level findings and limits: Phylogenetic grouping assigned the repertoires of 18 of 34 multiple sclerosis patients to one related-CDR3 cluster, which constitutes a possible signature.

V lost 0 bases and J 4 bases, leaving 6 bases between the germline ends. Looked up from germline, CDR1 is SEHNR and CDR2 is FQNEAQ (reference sequence). The CDR3 sequence is 13 residues long. The unsorted libraries originated from 2 million PBMCs kept at -80 C. TCRdb re-analysed the 5' RACE reads in MiXCR, keeping a single row per CDR3 protein. The data contain tens of thousands of distinct CDR3 sequences, roughly 3.3% of them singletons. The J gene is TRBJ1-2, the V gene TRBV7-9; D is ambiguous. This TCR derives from a woman aged 30 to 39 with multiple sclerosis. Material: PBMCs. The CDR3 DNA sequence: TGTGCCAGCAGCTTAGCGACAACCTATGGCTACACCTTC. It yields the protein CASSLATTYGYTF.